The present T cell receptor beta chain was sequenced within a study of graft-versus-host responses after intestinal transplantation. At the level of the study: Recipients obtained multivisceral, liver-intestinal, or isolated intestinal transplants.

V was shortened by 1 base and J by 3 bases, with 12 bases between the two germline ends. Germline V lookup: CDR1 MNHEY, CDR2 SVGAGI. The CDR3 has 15 amino acids. Findings of the study overall: High graft-versus-host to host-versus-graft T cell clonal ratios marked allografts of patients with graft-donor macrochimerism. Present in recipient marrow, GvH clones included some that appeared first in ileum or blood.

Notes on this clone: What it binds is not known.

Assay: immunoSEQ multiplex PCR; the TCRdb copy retains only in-frame clones and omits some. Of roughly 77,000 clones detected, 89% appear once; the ten largest clones hold around 2.7%. The sample consisted of unstimulated CD8+ T cells sorted from spleen or lymph node cells, taken before intestinal transplant. V usage is TRBV6-5 and J usage is TRBJ2-5, with D tentatively TRBD1 (6 bases). The receptor was isolated from a human donor who received an intestinal transplant. The DNA of the CDR3 is TGTGCCAGCAGTTACTACGGCAGGGGAAAAGAGACCCAGTACTTC. This sequence encodes CASSYYGRGKETQYF.